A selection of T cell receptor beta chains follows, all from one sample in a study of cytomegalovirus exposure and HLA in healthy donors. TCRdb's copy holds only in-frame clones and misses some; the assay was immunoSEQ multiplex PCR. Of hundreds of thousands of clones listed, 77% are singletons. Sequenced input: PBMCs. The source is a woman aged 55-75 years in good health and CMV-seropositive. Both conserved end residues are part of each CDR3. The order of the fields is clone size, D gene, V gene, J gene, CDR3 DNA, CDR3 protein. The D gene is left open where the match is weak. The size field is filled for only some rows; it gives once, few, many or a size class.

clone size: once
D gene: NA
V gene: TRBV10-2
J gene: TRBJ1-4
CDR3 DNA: TGCGCCAGCAGTTTACAGGAAAAACTGTTTTTT
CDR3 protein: CASSLQEKLFF

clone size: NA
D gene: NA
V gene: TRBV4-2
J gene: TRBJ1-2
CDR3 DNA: TGTGCCAGCAGCCAAGTTACGGAGGTGGGCGGCTACACCTTC
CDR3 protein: CASSQVTEVGGYTF

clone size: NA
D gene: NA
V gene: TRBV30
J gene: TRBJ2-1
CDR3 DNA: TGTGCCTGGAGGGACTACCACAATGAGCAGTTCTTC
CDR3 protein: CAWRDYHNEQFF

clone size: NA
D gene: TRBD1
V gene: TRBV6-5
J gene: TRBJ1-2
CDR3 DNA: TGTGCCAGCAGACAAACCAGGGGGCTGGTCTATGGCTACACCTTC
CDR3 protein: CASRQTRGLVYGYTF

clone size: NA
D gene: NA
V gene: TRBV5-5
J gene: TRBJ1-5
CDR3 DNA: TGTGCCAGCAGCCCCCTGCCACCCGGGAGCAATCAGCCCCAGCATTTT
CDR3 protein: CASSPLPPGSNQPQHF

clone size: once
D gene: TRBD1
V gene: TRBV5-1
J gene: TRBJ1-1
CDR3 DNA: TGCGCCAGCAGCCCGGACAGGGAGGGGACTGAAGCTTTCTTT
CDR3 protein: CASSPDREGTEAFF

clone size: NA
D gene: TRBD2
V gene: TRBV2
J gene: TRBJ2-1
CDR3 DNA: TGTGCCAGCAGTGTACTAGCGGGGCCCTACAATGAGCAGTTCTTC
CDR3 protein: CASSVLAGPYNEQFF

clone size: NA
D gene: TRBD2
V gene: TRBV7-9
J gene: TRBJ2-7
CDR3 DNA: TGTGCCAGCAGCTTAAGACTAGCGGGAGAAAGGGACGAGCAGTACTTC
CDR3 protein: CASSLRLAGERDEQYF

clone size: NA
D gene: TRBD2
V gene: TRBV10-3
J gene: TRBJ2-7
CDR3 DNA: TGTGCCATCAGTGAGTCGACTAGCGGGACCTACGAGCAGTACTTC
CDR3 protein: CAISESTSGTYEQYF

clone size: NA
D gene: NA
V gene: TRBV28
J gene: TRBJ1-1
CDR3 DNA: TGTGCCAGCAGTTTAACCGGGGTGACTGAAGCTTTCTTT
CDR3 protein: CASSLTGVTEAFF

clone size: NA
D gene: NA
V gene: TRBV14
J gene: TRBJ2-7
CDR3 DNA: TGTGCCAGCAGCCCGGTTAGGGGGTTCACCTACGAGCAGTACTTC
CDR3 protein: CASSPVRGFTYEQYF

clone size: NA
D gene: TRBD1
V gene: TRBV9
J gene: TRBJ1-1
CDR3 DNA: TGTGCCAGCAGCGTAGATCCCACAGGGGTGAACACTGAAGCTTTCTTT
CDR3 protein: CASSVDPTGVNTEAFF

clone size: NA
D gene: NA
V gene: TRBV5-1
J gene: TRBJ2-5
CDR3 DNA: TGCGCCAGCAGACTAGAAGAGACCCAGTACTTC
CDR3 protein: CASRLEETQYF

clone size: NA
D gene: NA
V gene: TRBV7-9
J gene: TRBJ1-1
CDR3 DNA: TGTGCCAGCAGCACTTCCCTGAACACTGAAGCTTTCTTT
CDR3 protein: CASSTSLNTEAFF

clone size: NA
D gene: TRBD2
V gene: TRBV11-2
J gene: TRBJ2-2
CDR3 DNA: TGTGCCATTTCCAGGCTAGCGGGAGAGGCCGGGGAGCTGTTTTTT
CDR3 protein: CAISRLAGEAGELFF

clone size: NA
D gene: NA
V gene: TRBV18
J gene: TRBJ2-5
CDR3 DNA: TGTGCCAGCTCACCCCCCGCAGGACAAGAGACCCAGTACTTC
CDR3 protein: CASSPPAGQETQYF

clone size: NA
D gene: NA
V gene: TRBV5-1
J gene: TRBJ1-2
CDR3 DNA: TGCGCCAGCAGCCCTGGCGGGAACTATGGCTACACCTTC
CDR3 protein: CASSPGGNYGYTF

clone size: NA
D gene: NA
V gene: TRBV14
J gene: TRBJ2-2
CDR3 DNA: TGTGCCAGCAGCCCACCGGGACAACACACCGGGGAGCTGTTTTTT
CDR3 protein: CASSPPGQHTGELFF

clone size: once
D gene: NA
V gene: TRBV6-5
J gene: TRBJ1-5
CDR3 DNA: TGTGCCAGCAGGATGACAGGAGATAGCAATCAGCCCCAGCATTTT
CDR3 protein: CASRMTGDSNQPQHF

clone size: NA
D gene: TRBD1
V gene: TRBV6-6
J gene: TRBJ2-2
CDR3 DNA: TGTGCCAGCAGTTACTTGACAGGGGTCAACACCGGGGAGCTGTTTTTT
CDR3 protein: CASSYLTGVNTGELFF

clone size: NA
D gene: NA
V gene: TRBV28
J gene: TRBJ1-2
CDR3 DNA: TGTGCCAGCAGTTTTGGGGGGTCCTATGGCTACACCTTC
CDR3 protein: CASSFGGSYGYTF

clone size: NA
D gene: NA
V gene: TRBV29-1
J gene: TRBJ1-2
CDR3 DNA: TGCAGCGTAACTTGGATGGGAAACAGGAATGGCTACACCTTC
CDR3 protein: CSVTWMGNRNGYTF

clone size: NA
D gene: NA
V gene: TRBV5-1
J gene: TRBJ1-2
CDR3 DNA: TGCGCCAGCAGCTTTTTAGACAGTCCTGCGGGCTACACCTTC
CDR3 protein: CASSFLDSPAGYTF

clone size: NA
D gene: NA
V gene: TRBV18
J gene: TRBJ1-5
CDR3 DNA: TGTGCCAGCTCACCGTTCCCTGCGGGTGGACAGCCCCAGCATTTT
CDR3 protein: CASSPFPAGGQPQHF

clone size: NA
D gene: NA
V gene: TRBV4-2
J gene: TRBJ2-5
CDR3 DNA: TGTGCCAGCAGCGCCCGTGGCGGTTCCGGGCAAGAGACCCAGTACTTC
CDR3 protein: CASSARGGSGQETQYF

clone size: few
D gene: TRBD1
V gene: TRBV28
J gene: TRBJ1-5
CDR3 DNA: TGTGCCAGCAGTCGGGGACAGATGACGACTAGCAATCAGCCCCAGCATTTT
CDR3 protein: CASSRGQMTTSNQPQHF

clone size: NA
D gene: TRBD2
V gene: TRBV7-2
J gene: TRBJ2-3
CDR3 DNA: TGTGCCAGCAGCTTAGTCGGGACTAGCGGGGGGCAGGATACGCAGTATTTT
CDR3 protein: CASSLVGTSGGQDTQYF

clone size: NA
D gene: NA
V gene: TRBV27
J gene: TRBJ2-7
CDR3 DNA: TGTGCCAGCAGTTCCCCAACCTACGAGCAGTACTTC
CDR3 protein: CASSSPTYEQYF

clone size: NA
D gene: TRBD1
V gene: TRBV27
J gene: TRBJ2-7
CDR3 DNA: TGTGCCAGCAGTCGACAGGGCTACGAGCAGTACTTC
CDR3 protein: CASSRQGYEQYF

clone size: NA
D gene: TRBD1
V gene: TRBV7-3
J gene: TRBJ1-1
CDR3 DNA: TGTGCCAGCAGCGTGACAGGGGAAGGCACTGAAGCTTTCTTT
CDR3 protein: CASSVTGEGTEAFF

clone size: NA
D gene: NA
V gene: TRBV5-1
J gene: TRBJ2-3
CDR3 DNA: TGCGCCAGCAGCTTTGCACAGACGCAGTATTTT
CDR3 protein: CASSFAQTQYF

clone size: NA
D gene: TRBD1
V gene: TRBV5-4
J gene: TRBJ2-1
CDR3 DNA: TGTGCCAGCAGCCCGGGGACAGCCTACAATGAGCAGTTCTTC
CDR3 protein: CASSPGTAYNEQFF

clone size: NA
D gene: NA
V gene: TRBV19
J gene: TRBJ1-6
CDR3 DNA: TGTGCCAGTAGAACTATAGGGGCCCGACGGTATTCACCCCTCCACTTT
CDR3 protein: CASRTIGARRYSPLHF

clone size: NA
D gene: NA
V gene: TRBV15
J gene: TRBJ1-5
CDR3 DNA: TGTGCCACCAGCACGGGGAATAGCAATCAGCCCCAGCATTTT
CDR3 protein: CATSTGNSNQPQHF

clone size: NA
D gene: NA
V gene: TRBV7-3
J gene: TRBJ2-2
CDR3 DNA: TGTGCCAGCAGCTTAAACGAGGCCGGGGAGCTGTTTTTT
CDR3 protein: CASSLNEAGELFF

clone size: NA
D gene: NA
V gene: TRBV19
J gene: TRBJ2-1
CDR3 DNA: TGTGCCACGGGGTACTACAATGAGCAGTTCTTC
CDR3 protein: CATGYYNEQFF

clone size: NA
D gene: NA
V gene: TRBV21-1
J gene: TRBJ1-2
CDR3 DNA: TGTGCCAGCAGCGAACAGGGGTGGGATGGCTACACCTTC
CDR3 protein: CASSEQGWDGYTF

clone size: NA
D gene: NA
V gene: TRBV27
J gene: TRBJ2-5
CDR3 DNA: TGTGCCAGCAGTTCTCGTCGGTCAGAGACCCAGTACTTC
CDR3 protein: CASSSRRSETQYF

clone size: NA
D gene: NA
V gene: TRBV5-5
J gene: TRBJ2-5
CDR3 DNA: TGTGCCAGCAGCCGCCTCGGGGAGACCCAGTACTTC
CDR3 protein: CASSRLGETQYF

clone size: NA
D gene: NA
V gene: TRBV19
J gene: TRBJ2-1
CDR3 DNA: TGTGCCAGTTCTCCTCTGGGACTGTACAATGAGCAGTTCTTC
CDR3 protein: CASSPLGLYNEQFF

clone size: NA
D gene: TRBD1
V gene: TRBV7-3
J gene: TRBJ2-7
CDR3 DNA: TGTGCCAGCAGCTTTCACTCCGGGACAGGGTACGAGCAGTACTTC
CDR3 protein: CASSFHSGTGYEQYF

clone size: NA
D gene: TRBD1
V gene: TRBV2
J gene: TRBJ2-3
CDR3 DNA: TGTGCCAGCAGCCTTACCGGACAGGGCGCAGATACGCAGTATTTT
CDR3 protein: CASSLTGQGADTQYF

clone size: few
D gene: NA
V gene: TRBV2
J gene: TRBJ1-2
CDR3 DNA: TGTGCCAGCGGAGACGGGAGGAACTATGGCTACACCTTC
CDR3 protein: CASGDGRNYGYTF